The rows below give T cell receptor beta chains drawn from one sample of a study of cytomegalovirus exposure and HLA in healthy donors. TCRdb's table, derived via immunoSEQ multiplex PCR, lists solely in-frame clones and lacks some. The sample lists just over 95,000 clones, around three quarters seen once, with roughly 8.8% in the top ten. Source material: PBMCs. The origin of the receptors is a human donor in good health. Both conserved end residues are part of each CDR3. A D gene is named only where the DNA matches it firmly. Expanded clones get a size class; other rows say once, few or many, or leave the size out.

d_call: NA; v_call: TRBV7-2; j_call: TRBJ2-3; clone_size: NA; cdr3_nt: TGTGCCAGCAACTGGAGGTCCACAGATACGCAGTATTTT; cdr3_aa: CASNWRSTDTQYF
d_call: NA; v_call: TRBV5-5; j_call: TRBJ1-3; clone_size: NA; cdr3_nt: TGTGCCAGCAGCTTTCGGTTCCCAGGGTTAAACACCATATATTTT; cdr3_aa: CASSFRFPGLNTIYF
d_call: NA; v_call: TRBV19; j_call: TRBJ1-5; clone_size: NA; cdr3_nt: TGTGCCAGTAGTATTGTCGAGCAGCCCCAGCATTTT; cdr3_aa: CASSIVEQPQHF
d_call: NA; v_call: TRBV10-3; j_call: TRBJ2-7; clone_size: once; cdr3_nt: TGTGCCATCAGTGATCCTAAGTACGAGCAGTACTTC; cdr3_aa: CAISDPKYEQYF
d_call: NA; v_call: TRBV10-1; j_call: TRBJ2-2; clone_size: NA; cdr3_nt: TGCGCCAGCAGAGGACAATACGCCGGGGAGCTGTTTTTT; cdr3_aa: CASRGQYAGELFF
d_call: TRBD1; v_call: TRBV5-1; j_call: TRBJ2-4; clone_size: NA; cdr3_nt: TGCGCCAGCAGCTGGGGACAGGGGGGAAACATTCAGTACTTC; cdr3_aa: CASSWGQGGNIQYF
d_call: NA; v_call: TRBV30; j_call: TRBJ1-3; clone_size: NA; cdr3_nt: TGTGCCTGGAGTGGGTCTACCTCTGGAAACACCATATATTTT; cdr3_aa: CAWSGSTSGNTIYF
d_call: NA; v_call: TRBV5-6; j_call: TRBJ1-1; clone_size: few; cdr3_nt: TGTGCCAGCAGCTTGCAGGACTTCTTGAACACTGAAGCTTTCTTT; cdr3_aa: CASSLQDFLNTEAFF
d_call: NA; v_call: TRBV5-4; j_call: TRBJ1-1; clone_size: NA; cdr3_nt: TGTGCCAGCAGTAGAATAAATTTGAACACTGAAGCTTTCTTT; cdr3_aa: CASSRINLNTEAFF
d_call: TRBD2; v_call: TRBV15; j_call: TRBJ2-2; clone_size: NA; cdr3_nt: TGTGCCACCAGCAGAGATAAGCTAGCGGGAGGTGGGATGTTTTTT; cdr3_aa: CATSRDKLAGGGMFF
d_call: NA; v_call: TRBV2; j_call: TRBJ1-4; clone_size: few; cdr3_nt: TGTGCCAGCAGTAGGGACACGGATGAAAAACTGTTTTTT; cdr3_aa: CASSRDTDEKLFF
d_call: NA; v_call: TRBV5-5; j_call: TRBJ2-2; clone_size: NA; cdr3_nt: TGTGCCAGCAGCTTGCGGGCAGGGGAAACGGGAACCGGGGAGCTGTTTTTT; cdr3_aa: CASSLRAGETGTGELFF
d_call: TRBD2; v_call: TRBV14; j_call: TRBJ2-7; clone_size: NA; cdr3_nt: TGTGCCAGCAGCCAATTACCCCCGGGAGGGAGGGCCCTCCACGAGCAGTACTTC; cdr3_aa: CASSQLPPGGRALHEQYF
d_call: TRBD2; v_call: TRBV29-1; j_call: TRBJ2-1; clone_size: NA; cdr3_nt: TGCAGCGTTGGCGGGGGGGTAGCGGGAGTATCCAATGAGCAGTTCTTC; cdr3_aa: CSVGGGVAGVSNEQFF
d_call: NA; v_call: TRBV25-1; j_call: TRBJ2-7; clone_size: NA; cdr3_nt: TGTGCCAGCAGCCCCCTACGTCACCCCTACGAGCAGTACTTC; cdr3_aa: CASSPLRHPYEQYF
d_call: NA; v_call: TRBV7-9; j_call: TRBJ1-2; clone_size: NA; cdr3_nt: TGTGCCAGCAGCTTTTCGTTCGGCTACACCTTC; cdr3_aa: CASSFSFGYTF
d_call: NA; v_call: TRBV14; j_call: TRBJ2-5; clone_size: NA; cdr3_nt: TGTGCCAGCAGCCAACGCTTTGGAGGGGCTTTCCCCGAAGAGACCCAGTACTTC; cdr3_aa: CASSQRFGGAFPEETQYF
d_call: NA; v_call: TRBV4-2; j_call: TRBJ2-7; clone_size: NA; cdr3_nt: TGTGCCAGCAGCCAAGATCAGACTAGTTTCTCCTACGAGCAGTACTTC; cdr3_aa: CASSQDQTSFSYEQYF
d_call: TRBD1; v_call: TRBV6-5; j_call: TRBJ1-2; clone_size: once; cdr3_nt: TGTGCCAGCAGTTGGGGACAGGGGGGATATGGCTACACCTTC; cdr3_aa: CASSWGQGGYGYTF